The TCR beta chain described here comes from a study of Ad26.COV2.S vaccination and SARS-CoV-2 variants. Study-wide results and caveats: Reportedly, after vaccination the spike-specific CD8+ and CD4+ T cell responses displayed substantial breadth.

The treatment is: roughly 20 received Ad26.COV2.S at low or high dose, single or two shots; about five received placebo; per-sample allocation not given. Day 63 after the first injection of vaccine or placebo was the sampling time. Germline-derived CDR1 and CDR2 are SGDLS and YYNGEE. The CDR3 consists of 14 residues. The V gene lost 4 bases and the J gene lost 4 bases, with 14 bases spanning the gap. About this clone: Its specificity is not known.

TCRdb's table, derived via immunoSEQ multiplex PCR, lists solely in-frame clones and lacks some. The table lists hundreds of thousands of clones, roughly 90% of them singletons, with 6.4% in the top ten. The clonotype comes from a person between 18 and 60 years old who received the Ad26.COV2.S COVID-19 vaccine or a placebo. The sample was peripheral blood, taken in a trial of Ad26.COV2.S vaccine versus placebo. V is TRBV9 and J is TRBJ1-1; D unresolved. CDR3 DNA sequence: TGTGCCAGCAGCCGGCGGACCGTTCGCACTGAAGCTTTCTTT. Encoded protein: CASSRRTVRTEAFF.